These 16 T cell receptor beta chains were all obtained from the same sample, sequenced in a study of spatial heterogeneity in lung cancer. Study observations and caveats: Counts of expanded intratumoral alpha and beta TCRs tracked tumor mutation counts.

TCRdb processed the 5' RACE reads anew with MiXCR; each CDR3 protein has one entry. The sample contains thousands of distinct CDR3 sequences, over 7.5% of which appear only once. Time point given: sample taken at primary tumor resection. No cognate antigen is known for these TCRs. The material was lung tumor tissue, obtained at surgery. The source of these receptors is a female donor with early-stage non-small cell lung cancer.

By sample share, this clonotype is medium-sized. The genes are TRBV6-5 and TRBJ1-2, with a possible D match to TRBD1 (6 bases). CDR1 is MNHEY, CDR2 SVGAGI, per germline. The length of the CDR3 is 14 residues. Between the trimmed V and J ends, which lost 7 bases and 3 bases, there was a span of 15 bases. The CDR3 DNA sequence: TGTGCCAGCAAAAAAGGGGGGACGGACTATGGCTACACCTTC. Amino acids: CASKKGGTDYGYTF.

By share of the sample, this clonotype is medium-sized. This chain links TRBV7-9 with TRBJ1-3; unclear D gene. Germline CDR1 is SEHNR and CDR2 is FQNEAQ (reference sequence). The germline V and J ends were trimmed by 2 bases and 3 bases, with 8 bases remaining between them. The CDR3 runs to 14 residues. DNA of the CDR3: TGTGCCAGCAGCTTAAGTGTCGATGGAAACACCATATATTTT. Residues: CASSLSVDGNTIYF. The whole variable domain, filled in from reference TRBV7-9 and TRBJ1-3, reads DTGVSQNPRHKITKRGQNVTFRCDPISEHNRLYWYRQTLGQGPEFLTYFQNEAQLEKSRLLSDRFSAERPKGSFSTLEIQRTEQGDSAMYLCASSLSVDGNTIYFGEGSWLTVV.

By sample share, this clonotype is medium-sized (0.01 to 0.1%). The rearrangement uses TRBV6-5 and TRBJ2-1, with a possible D match to TRBD1 (7 bases). This CDR3 contains 15 residues. Looked up from germline, CDR1 is MNHEY and CDR2 is SVGAGI. V lost 6 bases and J 0 bases, leaving 12 bases between the germline ends. In DNA form, the CDR3 reads TGTGCCAGCAGACTCCAGGGGGGCTCCTACAATGAGCAGTTCTTC. Its translation is CASRLQGGSYNEQFF.

This clonotype was counted between two and nine times. This rearrangement joins TRBV5-1 to TRBJ1-1; D not certain. The CDR3 runs 12 residues. Germline V CDR1 and CDR2: SGHRS, YFSETQ. The V end was cut by 4 bases, the J end by 2 bases, with 6 bases between. The CDR3 bases are TGCGCCAGCAGCCAGGTTAACACTGAAGCTTTCTTT. Protein product: CASSQVNTEAFF.

By share of the sample, this clonotype is medium-sized. V is TRBV15 and J is TRBJ2-7; maybe TRBD2 (5 bases). This CDR3 comprises 15 residues. V was clipped by 0 bases and J by 7 bases, with 16 bases between them. The germline gives CDR1 LNHNV, CDR2 YYDKDF (reference sequence). CDR3: CATSRDLGALREQYF. CDR3 coding DNA: TGTGCCACCAGCAGAGATCTGGGAGCCCTGAGGGAGCAGTACTTC.

This clonotype is categorized as medium-sized. J is TRBJ2-2 and V is TRBV5-1, with D perhaps matching TRBD2 (7 bases). Trimming cost V 10 bases and J 3 bases, with 19 bases left between them. This CDR3 has 15 residues. CDR1 is SGHRS, CDR2 YFSETQ, per germline. This CDR3 reads CASEGGLIDTGELFF. For the CDR3, the DNA is TGCGCCTCGGAGGGGGGACTAATTGACACCGGGGAGCTGTTTTTT.

By sample fraction, this clonotype is medium-sized. V gene TRBV20-1 combines with J gene TRBJ2-4; D gene unclear. This CDR3 region has 17 residues. Looked up from germline, CDR1 is DFQATT and CDR2 is SNEGSKA (reference sequence). V lost 5 bases and J 0 bases, leaving 20 bases between the germline ends. The CDR3 here is CSAPRGGGKLAKNIQYF. CDR3 DNA: TGCAGTGCTCCCAGAGGCGGTGGGAAACTAGCCAAAAACATTCAGTACTTC.

This clonotype is judged medium-sized. This chain links TRBV3-1 with TRBJ2-1; no definite D call. V gave up 4 bases and J gave up 4 bases, with 8 bases separating them. Germline V lookup: CDR1 LGHDT, CDR2 YNNKEL (reference sequence). The CDR3 spans 13 residues. CDR3 sequence reads: CASSLLQYNEQFF. CDR3 nucleotide sequence: TGTGCCAGCAGCCTCCTCCAATACAATGAGCAGTTCTTC.

The chain couples TRBV12-3 or TRBV12-4 to TRBJ2-4; D call uncertain. The CDR3 covers 16 residues. V shed 0 bases and J shed 0 bases, with 9 bases lying between them. The CDR3 region has the DNA TGTGCCAGCAGTTTAGCTGGGGAACTAGCCAAAAACATTCAGTACTTC. Its protein is CASSLAGELAKNIQYF.

Within the sample, this clonotype is medium-sized. This chain uses TRBV6-1 with TRBJ2-4; D remains unclear. Germline CDR1 is MNHNS and CDR2 is SASEGT. The CDR3 runs to 13 residues. V was clipped by 2 bases and J by 9 bases, with 11 bases between them. CDR3 protein: CASSEYGGGIQYF. CDR3 sequence (DNA): TGTGCCAGCAGTGAATACGGCGGTGGCATTCAGTACTTC.

This clonotype qualifies as large. The genes are TRBV28 and TRBJ1-5; D remains unclear. CDR3 length: 14 residues. The germline V gene encodes CDR1 MDHEN and CDR2 SYDVKM. The V end was cut by 5 bases, the J end by 1 base, with 9 bases between. The CDR3 spells CASSKDGSNQPQHF. The CDR3 DNA reads as TGTGCCAGCAGTAAGGACGGGAGCAATCAGCCCCAGCATTTT.

By share, this clonotype counts as medium-sized. The gene calls are TRBV6-6 and TRBJ1-2; D is unclear. The CDR3 is 14 residues long. V lost 6 bases and J 7 bases, leaving 18 bases between the germline ends. Germline V gene data show CDR1 as MNHNY and CDR2 as SVGAGI (reference sequence). CDR3 in amino acids: CASSLQLERGGYTF. In nucleotides, the CDR3 is TGTGCCAGCAGCCTACAGCTCGAGCGGGGTGGCTACACCTTC.

This clonotype is deemed medium-sized. The chain uses TRBV7-2 and TRBJ2-2, with 9 bases matching TRBD2. J gave up 6 bases and V 1 base, and 3 bases lay outside the gene matches. CDR1 is SGHTA, CDR2 FQGNSA, per germline. This CDR3 has 15 amino acids. The CDR3 DNA is TGTGCCAGCAGCTTAGGGGGACTAGCCTCCGGGGAGCTGTTTTTT. Protein product: CASSLGGLASGELFF.

This clonotype is labeled as medium-sized. The chain carries TRBV7-6 and TRBJ2-5; D call uncertain. This CDR3 is built from 14 residues. Trimming stripped 4 bases from V and 1 base from J, with 10 bases between. Germline loops: CDR1 SGHVS, CDR2 FNYEAQ. The CDR3 is CASSSKVGQETQYF. The CDR3 region has the DNA TGTGCCAGCAGCTCGAAGGTGGGCCAAGAGACCCAGTACTTC.

This clonotype is labeled medium-sized. This rearrangement joins TRBV7-3 to TRBJ2-7; D ambiguous. The CDR3 consists of 13 residues. The V gene lost 5 bases and the J gene lost 3 bases, with 11 bases spanning the gap. Germline V gene sequence: CDR1 SGHTA, CDR2 FQGTGA. CDR3 coding DNA: TGTGCCAGCAGCCTACAGAAGGACTACGAGCAGTACTTC. Amino acid sequence: CASSLQKDYEQYF.

This clonotype was picked up a small number of times. The V call is TRBV7-6, the J call TRBJ2-5; D ambiguous. Germline-derived CDR1 and CDR2 are SGHVS and FNYEAQ. V lost 7 bases, J lost 5 bases, and 17 bases lay in between. The length of the CDR3 is 14 residues. CDR3 sequence reads: CASTSSGPAETQYF. CDR3 nucleotides: TGTGCCAGCACCTCATCCGGGCCGGCGGAGACCCAGTACTTC.